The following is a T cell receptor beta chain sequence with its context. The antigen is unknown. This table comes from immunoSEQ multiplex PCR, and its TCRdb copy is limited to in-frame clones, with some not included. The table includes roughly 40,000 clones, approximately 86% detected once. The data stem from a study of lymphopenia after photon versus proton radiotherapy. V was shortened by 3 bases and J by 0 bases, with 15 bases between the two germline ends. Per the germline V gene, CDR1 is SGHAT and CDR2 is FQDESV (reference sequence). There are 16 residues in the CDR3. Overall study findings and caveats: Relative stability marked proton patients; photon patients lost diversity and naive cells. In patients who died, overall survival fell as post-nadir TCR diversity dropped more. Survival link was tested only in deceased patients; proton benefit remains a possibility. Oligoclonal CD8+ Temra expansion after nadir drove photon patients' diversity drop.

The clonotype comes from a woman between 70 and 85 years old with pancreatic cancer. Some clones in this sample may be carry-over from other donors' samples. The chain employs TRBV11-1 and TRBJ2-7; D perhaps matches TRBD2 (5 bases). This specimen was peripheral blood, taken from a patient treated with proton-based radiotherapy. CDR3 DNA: TGTGCCAGCAGCTTCGTTCGAGGGCCGACCTCCTACGAGCAGTACTTC. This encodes CASSFVRGPTSYEQYF. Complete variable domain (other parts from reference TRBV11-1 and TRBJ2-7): EAEVAQSPRYKITEKSQAVAFWCDPISGHATLYWYRQILGQGPELLVQFQDESVVDDSQLPKDRFSAERLKGVDSTLKIQPAELGDSAMYLCASSFVRGPTSYEQYFGPGTRLTVT.